One sample yielded the 22 T cell receptor beta chains listed below, sequenced in a study of CD8+CD57+ T cells in acquired aplastic anemia. Genomic DNA acted as the template from which TCR beta VDJ combination and CDR3 sequence profiling were carried out. TCRdb used MiXCR to reprocess the reads, holding one entry per CDR3 protein. The data show roughly 250,000 distinct CDR3 sequences, around 82% seen once. All patients picked for sequencing had shown, by flow cytometry, an expansion of CD8+CD57+ cells. The material sequenced was sorted CD4+, CD8+, or CD8+CD57+ T cells (not recorded which) from PBMCs. The source is a human donor with aplastic anemia.

This rearrangement joins TRBV29-1 to TRBJ2-1; TRBD2 aligns across 10 bases. From germline, CDR1 is SQVTM and CDR2 ANQGSEA. Trimming removed 2 bases from V and 2 bases from J; junction bases left unmatched: 0. The CDR3 covers 14 residues. The CDR3 sequence is CSVETSGAYNEQFF. The CDR3 nucleotides are TGCAGCGTTGAAACTAGCGGGGCCTACAATGAGCAGTTCTTC.

The chain uses TRBV7-3 and TRBJ1-1; the D is unclear. The CDR3 runs to 15 residues. Germline lookup yields CDR1 SGHTA and CDR2 FQGTGA. The germline V and J ends were trimmed by 2 bases and 12 bases, with 22 bases remaining between them. The CDR3: CASSLDAKGVEESFF. Written as DNA, the CDR3 is TGTGCCAGCAGCTTAGATGCCAAAGGCGTTGAAGAATCTTTCTTT.

This clonotype was seen only once. The gene calls are TRBV9 and TRBJ1-1; perhaps TRBD1 as D (5 bases). The CDR3 has 15 amino acids. V lost 3 bases and J 11 bases, leaving 23 bases between the germline ends. CDR1 SGDLS and CDR2 YYNGEE come from the germline V gene. CDR3 in amino acids: CASSAGTSGRRDAFF. CDR3 sequence (DNA): TGTGCCAGCAGCGCGGGGACTAGCGGGAGGAGGGATGCTTTCTTT. Based on the CDR3 plus reference TRBV9 and TRBJ1-1, the full variable domain is DSGVTQTPKHLITATGQRVTLRCSPRSGDLSVYWYQQSLDQGLQFLIQYYNGEERAKGNILERFSAQQFPDLHSELNLSSLELGDSALYFCASSAGTSGRRDAFFGQGTRLTVV.

The sample holds one count of this clonotype. Sequence at one end of the junction differs from germline and may be a read error. The gene calls are TRBV15 and TRBJ2-3; D ambiguous. CDR3 length equals 12 residues. Germline CDR1 is LNHNV and CDR2 is YYDKDF (reference sequence). CDR3 DNA: TGTGCCAGCAGCAGAGAGGCAGATACCCACGATTTT. Translating gives CASSREADTHDF.

As concerns this clonotype: The CDR3 ends on some other residue instead of the conserved phenylalanine or tryptophan, so this is likely a read error. It is unclear where the CDR3 begins or ends on the DNA, so no DNA is shown, and the CDR3 is as TCRdb lists it. The rearrangement joins TRBV2 to TRBJ2-1; TRBD1, as called in the table, went unchecked against the DNA. Germline-derived CDR1 and CDR2 are SNHLY and FYNNEI. The CDR3 length equals 16 residues, ends included. The CDR3 reads CASGHGGTDTQDVGLG.

V usage is TRBV7-2 and J usage is TRBJ1-2; tentative D call: TRBD1 (6 bases). V was pared by 5 bases and J by 10 bases, with 26 bases between. Looked up from germline, CDR1 is SGHTA and CDR2 is FQGNSA. The CDR3 runs 16 residues. The CDR3 protein is CASSPGPTGNSPLYTF. Written as DNA, the CDR3 is TGTGCCAGCAGCCCCGGGCCCACAGGGAATTCACCCCTCTACACCTTC.

A remark on this clonotype: One end of the junction varies from germline; a read error may be responsible. This chain connects TRBV7-6 to TRBJ2-3; unclear D gene. Germline V CDR1 and CDR2: SGHVS, FNYEAQ. CDR3 length: 14 amino acids. The CDR3 nucleotides read TGTGCCAGCAGCCTACGATCCTATGATTCACCCCACCACTTT. Encoded protein: CASSLRSYDSPHHF.

Turning to this clonotype: At one end, the junction sequence differs from germline, possibly due to a read error. V and J are TRBV11-2 and TRBJ2-3; D perhaps matches TRBD1 (6 bases). The CDR3 is 13 residues long. In germline, CDR1 is SGHAT, CDR2 FQNNGV. The CDR3 spells CAGSSIDRDTQYF. The CDR3 DNA follows: TGTGCCGGCAGCTCAATCGACAGGGATACGCAGTATTTT. The entire variable domain, with the rest obtained from reference TRBV11-2 and TRBJ2-3, is as follows: EAGVAQSPRYKIIEKRQSVAFWCNPISGHATLYWYQQILGQGPKLLIQFQNNGVVDDSQLPKDRFSAERLKGVDSTLKIQPAKLEDSAVYLCAGSSIDRDTQYFGPGTRLTVL.

This chain connects TRBV7-8 to TRBJ2-7; 7 bases fit TRBD1. The V and J ends lost 5 bases and 9 bases, in that order; junction bases with no gene match: 13. The CDR3 is made up of 14 amino acids. Germline assignment: CDR1 SGHVS and CDR2 FQNEAQ. The CDR3 sequence is CASSLGGVGGAQYF. The CDR3, as DNA: TGTGCCAGCAGCCTAGGGGGCGTTGGGGGTGCGCAGTACTTC.

Details on this clonotype: No conserved phenylalanine or tryptophan ends this CDR3, so it is likely a read error. The DNA is omitted, as the CDR3 cannot be located on it reliably, and the CDR3 follows TCRdb's listing. The rearrangement uses TRBV2 and TRBJ2-6; the DNA was not compared with TRBD1, the D call given in the table. Germline CDR1 SNHLY, CDR2 FYNNEI. The length of the CDR3 is 16 amino acids, counting both ends. The CDR3: CASSEAYSYQPQHFAD.

Concerning this clonotype itself: Germline is not matched at one junction end, which may reflect a read error. This chain joins TRBV19 and TRBJ1-6; D is unclear. The CDR3 is 16 amino acids. Germline lookup yields CDR1 LNHDA and CDR2 SQIVND (reference sequence). The CDR3 loop reads CASSKASESYNSQLHF. The CDR3, as DNA: TGTGCCAGCAGTAAAGCTAGCGAATCCTATAATTCACAGCTCCACTTT.

The gene calls are TRBV20-1 and TRBJ1-5; no clear D gene. Germline assignment: CDR1 DFQATT and CDR2 SNEGSKA (reference sequence). V was cut by 4 bases and J by 4 bases, with 17 bases left in between. The CDR3 spans 15 residues. The CDR3 DNA is TGCAGTGCTACACCCGACCGTACCCTAAATCAGCCCCAGCATTTT. It specifies CSATPDRTLNQPQHF.

This rearrangement joins TRBV12-3 or TRBV12-4 to TRBJ1-1; D gene uncertain. The CDR3 sequence is 13 residues long. The V gene lost 4 bases and the J gene lost 6 bases, with 12 bases spanning the gap. The DNA of the CDR3 is TGTGCCAGCAGTTCGGGGATCTATGCTGAAGCTTTCTTT. Protein sequence: CASSSGIYAEAFF.

The chain employs TRBV7-8 and TRBJ2-6; 9 bases line up with TRBD2. Germline V lookup: CDR1 SGHVS, CDR2 FQNEAQ. Unmatched junction bases numbered 19, after V lost 6 bases and J lost 13 bases. The CDR3 has 17 amino acids. The CDR3 nucleotides read TGTGCCAGCAGTTCTAGCGGGACTTGGGGAGAGACCCAGGTCCTGACTTTC. It is translated as CASSSSGTWGETQVLTF.

The chain joins TRBV2 to TRBJ1-5, with D uncertain. The CDR3 loop spans 14 amino acids. Deletions cut 3 bases from V and 13 bases from J, with 19 bases between. Per germline, CDR1 SNHLY and CDR2 FYNNEI. For the CDR3, the DNA is TGTGCCAGCAGTGAGTCGTATAGCAATAAGCAGCAGCATTTT. This sequence encodes CASSESYSNKQQHF.

The chain is built from TRBV19 and TRBJ2-7; 12 bases align to TRBD1. The length of the CDR3 is 15 residues. V was pared by 2 bases and J by 5 bases, with 4 bases of the junction left unmatched. From germline, CDR1 is LNHDA and CDR2 SQIVND (reference sequence). CDR3 sequence (DNA): TGTGCCAGTAGTATACAAGGGACAGGGGGCCACGAGCAGTACTTC. Protein product: CASSIQGTGGHEQYF.

Points on this clonotype: The junction departs from the called germline gene at one end, perhaps through a read error. The chain links TRBV7-3 to TRBJ2-1, with D possibly called TRBD1 or TRBD2 (5 bases each). The CDR3 contains 12 residues. Germline V gene lookup returns CDR1 SGHTA and CDR2 FQGTGA. This chain's CDR3 is CASRGVPREQFF. The CDR3 DNA sequence: TGTGCCAGCAGAGGGGTACCCAGGGAGCAGTTTTTT.

This sequence joins TRBV7-2 and TRBJ1-2, with unresolved D. There are 16 residues in the CDR3. Germline CDR1 SGHTA, CDR2 FQGNSA. The V gene lost 4 bases and the J gene lost 5 bases, with 20 bases spanning the gap. CDR3 nucleotides: TGTGCCAGCAGCTCCGAGCCGGGCCGGCGGGTTTATGGCTACACCTTC. This sequence encodes CASSSEPGRRVYGYTF.

For this clonotype: The germline gene is not matched at one end of the junction; a read error may be the cause. The chain recombines TRBV2 with TRBJ2-3; 7 bases map to TRBD1. Germline CDR1 SNHLY, CDR2 FYNNEI. This CDR3 contains 15 residues. Here the CDR3 DNA reads TGTGCCAGCAGCTTAAGGGGACAGAACTACAATGAGCAGTTTTTC. This encodes CASSLRGQNYNEQFF.

The chain uses TRBV9 and TRBJ2-5; 9 positions match TRBD1. This CDR3 contains 14 residues. Germline V gene lookup returns CDR1 SGDLS and CDR2 YYNGEE. The V and J ends lost 3 bases and 5 bases, in that order; junction bases with no gene match: 5. Here the CDR3 DNA reads TGTGCCAGCAGCGCCGGACAGGGGTGGGAGACCCAGTACTTC. It translates to CASSAGQGWETQYF.

A word on this clonotype: Compared with germline, one end of the junction differs, possibly owing to a read error. The rearrangement joins TRBV9 to TRBJ2-3; D is unresolved. The CDR3 spans 14 residues. Germline values: CDR1 SGDLS, CDR2 YYNGEE. For the CDR3, the DNA is TGTGCCAGCAGCGTAGGGTCAGATACGCAGACGCATTATTTT. Protein: CASSVGSDTQTHYF.

V and J are TRBV7-9 and TRBJ1-1, with TRBD1 as a possible D gene (6 bases). This CDR3 is 15 amino acids long. V shed 2 bases and J shed 14 bases, with 24 bases lying between them. In germline, CDR1 is SEHNR, CDR2 FQNEAQ (reference sequence). This chain's CDR3 is CASSLHVRDNAEAFF. As DNA, the CDR3 is TGTGCCAGCAGCTTACATGTGAGGGACAATGCTGAGGCCTTCTTT.